These T cell receptor beta chains were read from a single sample in a study of T cells in Graves' hyperthyroidism and ophthalmopathy. One entry per CDR3 protein, called by TCRdb with MiXCR from the multiplex PCR reads. Of some 370,000 distinct CDR3 sequences listed, more than 13% were seen once; the top ten hold 25% to 30%. The sequencing sample was made of blood. The receptors stem from a man in his fifties or sixties with Graves' ophthalmopathy. Each CDR3 is given with its conserved first and last residue. The order of the fields is J gene, V gene, clone size, CDR3 protein. Some rows mark clone size as missing; the rest say once, few, many or name a class of expanded clone.

J gene: TRBJ1-2; V gene: TRBV6-1; clone size: few; CDR3 protein: CASRGGLNYGYTF
J gene: TRBJ2-2; V gene: TRBV10-2; clone size: few; CDR3 protein: CASRPEVTGELFF
J gene: TRBJ2-7; V gene: TRBV11-2; clone size: .; CDR3 protein: CASSWTGGGAYEQYF
J gene: TRBJ2-1; V gene: TRBV19; clone size: .; CDR3 protein: CASSKTSGRVSNEQFF
J gene: TRBJ2-1; V gene: TRBV15; clone size: few; CDR3 protein: CATSRGTGVSLEQFF
J gene: TRBJ1-1; V gene: TRBV30; clone size: many; CDR3 protein: CACNWVRRTEAFF
J gene: TRBJ2-3; V gene: TRBV19; clone size: .; CDR3 protein: CASSPTGWGTDTQYF
J gene: TRBJ2-5; V gene: TRBV7-2; clone size: .; CDR3 protein: CASSAAGETQYF
J gene: TRBJ2-3; V gene: TRBV4-2; clone size: few; CDR3 protein: CASSQEPGGGRADTQYF
J gene: TRBJ2-2; V gene: TRBV14; clone size: many; CDR3 protein: CASSRRSGANTGELFF
J gene: TRBJ2-2; V gene: TRBV19; clone size: .; CDR3 protein: CASSKGLRPTAGELFF
J gene: TRBJ1-2; V gene: TRBV28; clone size: many; CDR3 protein: CASSLPQPVGYTF
J gene: TRBJ1-2; V gene: TRBV28; clone size: few; CDR3 protein: CASSLLAQEDRGTGYTF
J gene: TRBJ2-7; V gene: TRBV18; clone size: many; CDR3 protein: CASSRDSGYEQYF
J gene: TRBJ1-4; V gene: TRBV7-6; clone size: many; CDR3 protein: CASSLQHGSTNEKLFF
J gene: TRBJ2-3; V gene: TRBV2; clone size: many; CDR3 protein: CASSELGGRVTDTQYF
J gene: TRBJ1-5; V gene: TRBV11-2; clone size: few; CDR3 protein: CASSQDRGPQPQHF
J gene: TRBJ2-3; V gene: TRBV29-1; clone size: .; CDR3 protein: CSVSAGSGSKADTQYF
J gene: TRBJ2-7; V gene: TRBV7-9; clone size: many; CDR3 protein: CASSIVAGGVSEQYF
J gene: TRBJ2-2; V gene: TRBV3-1; clone size: .; CDR3 protein: CASSQRAGPDTGELFF